This T cell receptor (beta chain) was recovered during a study of graft-versus-host responses after intestinal transplantation. Looked up from germline, CDR1 is MNHNS and CDR2 is SASEGT. Losses at the gene ends were 1 base for V and 4 bases for J; bases not matched to a gene: 9. The CDR3 sequence is 16 residues long. Overall study results and limits: Allografts of one patient group, those with graft-donor T cell macrochimerism, had high graft-versus-host to host-versus-graft clonal ratios.

Using immunoSEQ multiplex PCR, the repertoire was profiled, and TCRdb retains in-frame clones only, with some absent. Of some 110,000 clones listed, about nine tenths are singletons. This clone was picked up one time. The target antigen is unknown. This sequence was found in a human donor who received an intestinal transplant. The specimen was unstimulated CD4+ T cells sorted from spleen or lymph node cells, collected before intestinal transplant. This sequence joins TRBV6-1 and TRBJ1-2, with 7 positions matching TRBD1. The CDR3 loop reads CASSEVPGQSFYGYTF. The CDR3 DNA reads TGTGCCAGCAGTGAAGTCCCGGGACAGAGTTTCTATGGCTACACCTTC.